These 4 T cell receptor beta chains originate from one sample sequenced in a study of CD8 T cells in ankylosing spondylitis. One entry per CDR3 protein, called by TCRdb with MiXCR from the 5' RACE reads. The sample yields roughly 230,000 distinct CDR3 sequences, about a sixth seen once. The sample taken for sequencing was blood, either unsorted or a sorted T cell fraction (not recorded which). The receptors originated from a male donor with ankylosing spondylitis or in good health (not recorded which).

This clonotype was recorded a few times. CDR3 nucleotide sequence: TGCAGCGTGGGACTAGCGGGAGAAAGGGGCGAGAGGGATGAGCAGTTCTTC. Translated, it gives CSVGLAGERGERDEQFF. The chain couples TRBV29-1 to TRBJ2-1; TRBD2 agrees at 14 bases. The CDR3 covers 17 residues. Per the germline V gene, CDR1 is SQVTM and CDR2 is ANQGSEA. V dropped 6 bases and J dropped 8; count of bases not matched to a gene: 15.

CDR3 loop: CASSLLGESSYEQYF. The CDR3, as DNA: TGTGCCAGCAGCTTACTAGGGGAAAGCTCCTACGAGCAGTACTTC. The chain carries TRBV7-2 and TRBJ2-7, with D perhaps TRBD1 (5 bases). The CDR3 spans 15 residues. Per germline, CDR1 SGHTA and CDR2 FQGNSA. V lost 2 bases and J 0 bases, leaving 11 bases between the germline ends.

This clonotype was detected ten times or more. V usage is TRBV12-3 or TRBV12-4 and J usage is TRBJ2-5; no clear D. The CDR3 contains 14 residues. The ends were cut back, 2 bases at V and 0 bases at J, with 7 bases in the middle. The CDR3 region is CASSLFRDQETQYF. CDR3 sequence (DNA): TGTGCCAGCAGTTTATTTCGGGACCAAGAGACCCAGTACTTC.

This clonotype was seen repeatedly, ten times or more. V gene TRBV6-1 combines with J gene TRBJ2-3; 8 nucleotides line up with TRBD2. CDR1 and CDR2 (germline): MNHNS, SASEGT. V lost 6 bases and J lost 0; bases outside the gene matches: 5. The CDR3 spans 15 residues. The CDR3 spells CASSLSGISTDTQYF. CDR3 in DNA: TGTGCCAGCAGCCTTAGCGGGATAAGCACAGATACGCAGTATTTT.